The entry below gives a single TCR beta chain sequence along with its context. Its antigen is not identified. V lost 2 bases, J lost 4 bases, and 9 bases stayed unmatched. The CDR3 extends over 16 amino acids. Germline CDR1 is MDHEN and CDR2 is SYDVKM. The data derive from a study of cytomegalovirus exposure and HLA in healthy donors. Study-level findings and limits: Cytomegalovirus-associated TCR beta chains were listed, numbering 150 to 200. TCR beta sequences reportedly predicted the HLA-A and HLA-B alleles of most subjects accurately.

Primers: 60 Vbeta forward and 13 Jbeta reverse. The assay was immunoSEQ multiplex PCR, and TCRdb's table has in-frame clones only and misses some. There are under 150,000 clones in the sample; about four fifths occur only once, and 1.3% to 1.5% lies in the top ten. This clonotype originated in a woman aged 40 to 55 in good health and CMV-seronegative. The gene calls are TRBV28 and TRBJ1-1; 8 nucleotides align to TRBD1. The sample was PBMCs. The CDR3 loop is CASSLGFNRGFTEAFF. CDR3 nucleotide sequence: TGTGCCAGCAGTTTAGGATTTAACAGGGGGTTCACTGAAGCTTTCTTT.